Each of the 26 T cell receptor beta chains below was sequenced from the same sample in a study of CD8+ T cells in alopecia areata. As for treatment: oral pan-JAK inhibitor, 5-10 mg twice daily. cDNA reverse transcribed from extracted RNA served as the sequencing template. The repertoire was sequenced with immunoSEQ multiplex PCR; TCRdb's copy has only in-frame clones and lacks some. The sample has 95,000 to 150,000 clones, 60% to 65% seen once. The sequencing used CD4+ T cells sorted from blood, collected at week 4, from a patient treated with tofacitinib. These TCRs come from a human donor with alopecia areata.

This chain joins TRBV4-1 and TRBJ2-4; unclear D gene. In germline, CDR1 is MGHRA, CDR2 YSYEKL. This CDR3 has 13 residues. The V end was cut by 3 bases, the J end by 7 bases, with 10 bases between. The CDR3 nucleotides read TGCGCCAGCAGCCAGGAAGCTTCCAACATTCAGTACTTC. As protein: CASSQEASNIQYF.

This chain connects TRBV29-1 to TRBJ1-2; maybe TRBD1 (5 bases). The length of the CDR3 is 14 residues. V was cut by 6 bases and J by 4 bases, with 18 bases left in between. Germline values: CDR1 SQVTM, CDR2 ANQGSEA. CDR3 residues: CSVVRQPSTYGYTF. DNA for the CDR3: TGCAGCGTAGTAAGACAGCCGAGTACCTATGGCTACACCTTC.

This clone has only a few counts. The chain has TRBV5-1 and TRBJ1-6; 7 bases align to TRBD1. Germline V CDR1 and CDR2: SGHRS, YFSETQ. V shed 7 bases and J 8 bases; nucleotides not matched to a gene: 9. The CDR3 is 14 residues long. This CDR3 is CASGTGTEDSPLHF. CDR3 coding DNA: TGCGCCAGCGGGACCGGGACAGAAGATTCACCCCTCCACTTT. Together with reference TRBV5-1 and TRBJ1-6, the CDR3 gives the full variable domain: KAGVTQTPRYLIKTRGQQVTLSCSPISGHRSVSWYQQTPGQGLQFLFEYFSETQRNKGNFPGRFSGRQFSNSRSEMNVSTLELGDSALYLCASGTGTEDSPLHFGNGTRLTVT.

The chain employs TRBV6-1 and TRBJ2-7, with 7 bases matching TRBD2. The CDR3 length is 15 residues. In germline, CDR1 is MNHNS, CDR2 SASEGT. V shed 1 base and J 2 bases; nucleotides not matched to a gene: 5. The CDR3 sequence: CASSEGVGGPYEQYF. The CDR3 coding sequence is TGTGCCAGCAGTGAAGGCGTGGGAGGGCCCTACGAGCAGTACTTC.

V gene TRBV27 combines with J gene TRBJ1-1, with TRBD1 matching 9 bases. Germline V lookup: CDR1 MNHEY, CDR2 SMNVEV (reference sequence). The CDR3 runs 15 residues. With 5 bases clipped from V and 5 bases from J, the junction kept 9 bases outside the gene matches. The CDR3 sequence: CASSPGTGRFTEAFF. DNA for the CDR3: TGTGCCAGCAGTCCCGGGACAGGGAGGTTTACTGAAGCTTTCTTT.

This clone has only a few counts. This chain uses TRBV4-3 with TRBJ1-3; D may be TRBD1 (5 bases). There are 14 residues in the CDR3. Germline CDR1 and CDR2: LGHNA and YSLEER. V gave up 0 bases and J gave up 6 bases, with 9 bases separating them. CDR3 in amino acids: CASSQDLGENTIYF. The CDR3 nucleotides are TGCGCCAGCAGCCAAGATCTGGGGGAAAACACCATATATTTT.

This clone was found a few times. The chain is built from TRBV27 and TRBJ2-1; D uncertain. The CDR3 has 13 amino acids. V was trimmed by 0 bases and J by 7 bases, leaving 7 bases between them. CDR1 MNHEY and CDR2 SMNVEV come from the germline V gene (reference sequence). CDR3 DNA sequence: TGTGCCAGCAGTTTATCTTATGAGAATGAGCAGTTCTTC. Protein sequence: CASSLSYENEQFF.

This chain joins TRBV30 and TRBJ2-7; 8 bases are shared with TRBD2. V trimming: 2 bases; J trimming: 5 bases; junction bases outside the gene matches: 14. The CDR3 contains 16 residues. Germline CDR1 GTSNPN, CDR2 SVGIG (reference sequence). The CDR3 protein is CAWSRGSGIIANEQYF. Here the CDR3 DNA reads TGTGCCTGGAGTAGGGGTAGCGGGATAATAGCGAACGAGCAGTACTTC.

The rearrangement links TRBV28 to TRBJ1-2; D remains ambiguous. The germline V gene has CDR1 MDHEN and CDR2 SYDVKM. This CDR3 has 13 amino acids. V gave up 1 base and J gave up 8 bases, with 11 bases separating them. The CDR3 sequence: CASSLSGVGGYTF. In DNA, the CDR3 is TGTGCCAGCAGTTTATCGGGAGTCGGAGGCTACACCTTC.

For this clone: Other nucleotide sequences in the sample specify the same CDR3. The chain uses TRBV5-1 and TRBJ1-1; no clear D. The germline gives CDR1 SGHRS, CDR2 YFSETQ. This CDR3 has 13 amino acids. Trimming stripped 0 bases from V and 1 base from J, with 4 bases between. CDR3 in DNA: TGCGCCAGCAGCTTGGGGGGGAACACTGAAGCTTTCTTT. Its translation: CASSLGGNTEAFF. The full variable domain, with the rest looked up from reference TRBV5-1 and TRBJ1-1, is KAGVTQTPRYLIKTRGQQVTLSCSPISGHRSVSWYQQTPGQGLQFLFEYFSETQRNKGNFPGRFSGRQFSNSRSEMNVSTLELGDSALYLCASSLGGNTEAFFGQGTRLTVV.

The J gene is TRBJ2-3, the V gene TRBV6-5, with D hard to call. Per germline, CDR1 MNHEY and CDR2 SVGAGI. Trimming removed 0 bases at V and 2 bases at J, with 9 bases between. The CDR3 runs to 15 residues. The CDR3 region is CASSYSIKITDTQYF. In nucleotides, the CDR3 is TGTGCCAGCAGTTACTCGATTAAGATCACAGATACGCAGTATTTT.

This chain links TRBV4-3 with TRBJ2-7; 14 bases agree with TRBD2. In germline, CDR1 is LGHNA, CDR2 YSLEER. The CDR3 consists of 15 residues. The trim removed 5 bases at V and 3 bases at J, leaving 3 bases unmatched. CDR3 sequence reads: CASSEGLAGVYEQYF. In DNA form, the CDR3 reads TGCGCCAGCAGCGAGGGACTAGCGGGGGTCTACGAGCAGTACTTC.

The chain combines TRBV4-2 with TRBJ2-1; 7 bases are a match to TRBD2. The germline V gene has CDR1 LGHNA and CDR2 YNFKEQ. The trim removed 5 bases at V and 15 bases at J, leaving 7 bases unmatched. The CDR3 has 11 residues. The CDR3 DNA reads TGTGCCAGCAGCACGCGCGGGGGACGGTTCTTC. This sequence encodes CASSTRGGRFF.

The chain recombines TRBV5-1 with TRBJ2-7, with 7 bases aligning to TRBD1. Trimming cost V 4 bases and J 4 bases; bases outside gene matches: 14. CDR3 length: 16 residues. The germline V gene encodes CDR1 SGHRS and CDR2 YFSETQ. The CDR3 bases are TGCGCCAGCAGCCCGCGGCGACCGACAGGGTCTTACGAGCAGTACTTC. It yields the protein CASSPRRPTGSYEQYF.

The V and J genes are TRBV7-2 and TRBJ2-7, with D possibly being TRBD1 or TRBD2 (6 bases each). V lost 3 bases and J lost 9, with 18 bases in between. Germline V gene lookup returns CDR1 SGHTA and CDR2 FQGNSA. This CDR3 is built from 14 residues. CDR3 nucleotide sequence: TGTGCCAGCAGCTTGGGGGGCCTCCAACTGGGGCAGTACTTC. It translates to CASSLGGLQLGQYF.

This chain uses TRBV29-1 with TRBJ2-7, with a possible D match to TRBD2 (6 bases). V was clipped by 4 bases and J by 1 base, with 20 bases between them. This CDR3 contains 16 residues. Germline CDR1 and CDR2: SQVTM and ANQGSEA. CDR3 sequence (DNA): TGCAGCGTTGGCAGTGTTATGGGCGGGGTTTCCTACGAGCAGTACTTC. This encodes CSVGSVMGGVSYEQYF.

This clone appeared once. CDR3 DNA sequence: TGTGCCAGCAGTGAACAGGGATCCAAAAACATTCAGTACTTC. Amino acid sequence: CASSEQGSKNIQYF. This sequence joins TRBV25-1 and TRBJ2-4; D perhaps matches TRBD1 (5 bases). V shed 2 bases and J shed 2 bases, with 7 bases lying between them. CDR3 size: 14 residues. From germline, CDR1 is MGHDK and CDR2 SYGVNS. Full variable domain (outside the CDR3, taken from reference TRBV25-1 and TRBJ2-4): EADIYQTPRYLVIGTGKKITLECSQTMGHDKMYWYQQDPGMELHLIHYSYGVNSTEKGDLSSESTVSRIRTEHFPLTLESARPSHTSQYLCASSEQGSKNIQYFGAGTRLSVL.

V is TRBV25-1 and J is TRBJ2-3; D is ambiguous. This CDR3 is 14 amino acids long. Germline V gene data show CDR1 as MGHDK and CDR2 as SYGVNS. The V gene lost 6 bases and the J gene lost 2 bases, with 12 bases spanning the gap. CDR3 loop: CASSFGPFTDTQYF. For the CDR3, the DNA is TGTGCCAGCAGCTTTGGGCCCTTCACAGATACGCAGTATTTT.

This chain links TRBV9 with TRBJ2-5; weak D call: TRBD2 (5 bases). The V end lost 0 bases, the J end lost 0 bases, and 9 bases lay between the germline ends. The CDR3 loop spans 15 amino acids. Germline V gene sequence: CDR1 SGDLS, CDR2 YYNGEE. CDR3 in amino acids: CASSVDQRHQETQYF. Written as DNA, the CDR3 is TGTGCCAGCAGCGTAGACCAGCGGCACCAAGAGACCCAGTACTTC.

V is TRBV13 and J is TRBJ2-3; 12 positions agree with TRBD1. The V gene end was trimmed by 6 bases and the J gene end by 6 bases; junction bases not matched to a gene: 10. Germline CDR1 reads PRHDT; CDR2 reads FYEKMQ (reference sequence). The length of the CDR3 is 16 residues. The DNA for the CDR3 is TGTGCCAGCAGGCGAGCCGGGACAGGGGGCAGGGATACGCAGTATTTT. Encoded protein: CASRRAGTGGRDTQYF. Drawing the rest from reference TRBV13 and TRBJ2-3, the complete variable domain is AAGVIQSPRHLIKEKRETATLKCYPIPRHDTVYWYQQGPGQDPQFLISFYEKMQSDKGSIPDRFSAQQFSDYHSELNMSSLELGDSALYFCASRRAGTGGRDTQYFGPGTRLTVL.

This chain links TRBV7-9 with TRBJ2-7; 10 nucleotides match TRBD2. Germline CDR1 reads SEHNR; CDR2 reads FQNEAQ (reference sequence). Trimming at V came to 8 bases and at J to 6 bases, leaving 7 bases not matched to a gene. The CDR3 is 13 residues long. The CDR3 loop is CASGPSGGTEQYF. The CDR3 coding sequence is TGTGCCAGCGGGCCTAGCGGGGGAACCGAGCAGTACTTC. The variable domain in full, with the rest retrieved from reference TRBV7-9 and TRBJ2-7, is DTGVSQNPRHKITKRGQNVTFRCDPISEHNRLYWYRQTLGQGPEFLTYFQNEAQLEKSRLLSDRFSAERPKGSFSTLEIQRTEQGDSAMYLCASGPSGGTEQYFGPGTRLTVT.

In its sample, this clone was seen once. The genes are TRBV5-1 and TRBJ1-1; TRBD1 aligns across 9 bases. This CDR3 has 14 residues. V shed 4 bases and J 6 bases; nucleotides not matched to a gene: 7. Germline lookup yields CDR1 SGHRS and CDR2 YFSETQ. CDR3 sequence reads: CASSQGTGSAEAFF. The CDR3 bases are TGCGCCAGCAGCCAAGGGACAGGGAGCGCTGAAGCTTTCTTT. The variable domain in full, completed from reference TRBV5-1 and TRBJ1-1, reads KAGVTQTPRYLIKTRGQQVTLSCSPISGHRSVSWYQQTPGQGLQFLFEYFSETQRNKGNFPGRFSGRQFSNSRSEMNVSTLELGDSALYLCASSQGTGSAEAFFGQGTRLTVV.

This clone occurred a few times. The rearrangement links TRBV29-1 to TRBJ1-1; no clear D gene. The germline gives CDR1 SQVTM, CDR2 ANQGSEA. This CDR3 has 13 amino acids. Trimming took off 4 bases at V and 6 bases at J, with 15 bases between the two ends. The CDR3 nucleotides read TGCAGCGTTGCTTGGGTTCCCCCCGCTGAAGCTTTCTTT. The encoded protein is CSVAWVPPAEAFF.

The chain recombines TRBV30 with TRBJ1-1, with D perhaps matching TRBD1 (5 bases). This CDR3 spans 13 amino acids. The V end was cut by 8 bases, the J end by 1 base, with 14 bases between. Germline V CDR1 and CDR2: GTSNPN, SVGIG (reference sequence). CDR3 coding DNA: TGTGCCGGGACGACAGTGGGGAACACTGAAGCTTTCTTT. Its translation: CAGTTVGNTEAFF.

The CDR3 DNA is TGTGCCTGGAGTGCCCAGAAGGAAACCGAGCAGTACTTC. Protein sequence: CAWSAQKETEQYF. V gene TRBV30 combines with J gene TRBJ2-7; D unclear. The germline CDR1 and CDR2 sequences are GTSNPN and SVGIG (reference sequence). V was pared by 1 base and J by 6 bases, with 13 bases between. The CDR3 has 13 amino acids.

The rearrangement uses TRBV29-1 and TRBJ1-1, with 7 bases identical to TRBD1. Germline V gene data show CDR1 as SQVTM and CDR2 as ANQGSEA. With 6 bases clipped from V and 3 bases from J, the junction kept 7 bases outside the gene matches. The CDR3 contains 13 residues. CDR3 DNA sequence: TGCAGCGTCCCGGACAGGCGGGACACTGAAGCTTTCTTT. This translates into CSVPDRRDTEAFF.